The source of this TCR beta chain is a study of blood T cell repertoires in COVID-19. This table comes from immunoSEQ multiplex PCR, and its TCRdb copy is limited to in-frame clones, with some not included. Found here are about 220,000 clones, approximately 85% of them singletons; the top ten hold approximately 2.3%. Patients of the Seattle cohort, enrolled during active infection, were followed longitudinally. The CDR3 loop spans 15 amino acids. From germline, CDR1 is SGHRS and CDR2 YFSETQ. Between the trimmed V and J ends, which lost 0 bases and 2 bases, there was a span of 12 bases. Input material: peripheral blood. This clonotype was obtained from a woman between 65 and 79 years old with COVID-19, enrolled during active disease. The rearrangement links TRBV5-1 to TRBJ2-7, with D possibly TRBD1 on 5 matching bases. The CDR3 DNA follows: TGCGCCAGCAGCTTGGGGGGCCCCCCTACCTACGAGCAGTACTTC. Its protein product is CASSLGGPPTYEQYF.